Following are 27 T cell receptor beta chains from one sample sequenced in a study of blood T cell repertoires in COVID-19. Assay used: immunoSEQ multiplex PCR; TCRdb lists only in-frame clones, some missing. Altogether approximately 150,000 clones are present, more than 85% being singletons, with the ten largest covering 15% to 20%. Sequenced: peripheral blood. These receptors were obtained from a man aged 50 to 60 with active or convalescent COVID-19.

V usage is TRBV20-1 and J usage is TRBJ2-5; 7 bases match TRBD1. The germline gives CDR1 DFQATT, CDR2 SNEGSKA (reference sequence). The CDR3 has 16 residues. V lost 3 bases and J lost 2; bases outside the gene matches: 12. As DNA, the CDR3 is TGCAGTGCTAGTTCTCACGGGACAGTCGGACAAGAGACCCAGTACTTC. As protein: CSASSHGTVGQETQYF.

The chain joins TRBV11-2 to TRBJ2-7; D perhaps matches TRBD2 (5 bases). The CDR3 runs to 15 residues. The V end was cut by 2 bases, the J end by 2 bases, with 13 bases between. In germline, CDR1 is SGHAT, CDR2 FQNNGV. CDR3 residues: CASSLSGVAAYEQYF. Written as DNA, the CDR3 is TGTGCCAGCAGCTTATCCGGGGTAGCAGCCTACGAGCAGTACTTC.

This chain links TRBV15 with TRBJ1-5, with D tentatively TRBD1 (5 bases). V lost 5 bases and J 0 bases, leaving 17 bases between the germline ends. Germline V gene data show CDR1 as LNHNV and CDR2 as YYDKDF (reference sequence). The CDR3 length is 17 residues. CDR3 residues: CATSPTPGGFSNQPQHF. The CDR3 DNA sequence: TGTGCCACCAGCCCCACCCCGGGGGGGTTTAGCAATCAGCCCCAGCATTTT.

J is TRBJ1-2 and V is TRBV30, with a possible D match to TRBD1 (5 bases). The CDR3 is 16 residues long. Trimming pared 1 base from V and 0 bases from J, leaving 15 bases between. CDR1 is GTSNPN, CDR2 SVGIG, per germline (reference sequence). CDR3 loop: CAWSGTRWGSNYGYTF. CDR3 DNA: TGTGCCTGGAGTGGGACTAGGTGGGGCTCTAACTATGGCTACACCTTC.

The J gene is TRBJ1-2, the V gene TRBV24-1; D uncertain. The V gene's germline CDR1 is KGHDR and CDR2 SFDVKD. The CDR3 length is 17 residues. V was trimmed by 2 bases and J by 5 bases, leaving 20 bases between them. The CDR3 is CATSDSSLSGSGYGYTF. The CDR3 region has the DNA TGTGCCACCAGTGATTCCTCCCTCTCGGGGTCGGGGTATGGCTACACCTTC.

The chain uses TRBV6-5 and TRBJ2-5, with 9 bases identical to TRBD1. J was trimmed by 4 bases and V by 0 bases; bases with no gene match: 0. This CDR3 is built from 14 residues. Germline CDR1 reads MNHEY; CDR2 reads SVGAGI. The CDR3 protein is CASSYSTGGETQYF. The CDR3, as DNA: TGTGCCAGCAGTTACTCGACAGGGGGAGAGACCCAGTACTTC.

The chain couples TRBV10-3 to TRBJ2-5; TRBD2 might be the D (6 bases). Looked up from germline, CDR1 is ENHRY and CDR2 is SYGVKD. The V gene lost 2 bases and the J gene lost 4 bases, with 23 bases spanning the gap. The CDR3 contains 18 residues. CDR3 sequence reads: CAISESPPQTRSLETQYF. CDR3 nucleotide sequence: TGTGCCATCAGTGAGAGCCCCCCCCAGACTAGATCTTTAGAGACCCAGTACTTC.

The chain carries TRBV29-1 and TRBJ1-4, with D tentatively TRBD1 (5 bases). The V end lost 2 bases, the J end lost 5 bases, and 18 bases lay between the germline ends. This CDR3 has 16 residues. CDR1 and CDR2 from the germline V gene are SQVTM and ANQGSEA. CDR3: CSVELSRGGSNEKLFF. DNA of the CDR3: TGCAGCGTTGAACTAAGTCGCGGGGGTTCCAATGAAAAACTGTTTTTT.

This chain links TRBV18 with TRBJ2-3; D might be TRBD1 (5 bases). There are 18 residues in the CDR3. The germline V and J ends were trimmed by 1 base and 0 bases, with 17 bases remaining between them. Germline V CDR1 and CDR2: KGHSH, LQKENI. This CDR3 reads CASSPRSLETVSTDTQYF. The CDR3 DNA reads TGTGCCAGCTCACCACGGAGTCTGGAGACAGTTAGCACAGATACGCAGTATTTT.

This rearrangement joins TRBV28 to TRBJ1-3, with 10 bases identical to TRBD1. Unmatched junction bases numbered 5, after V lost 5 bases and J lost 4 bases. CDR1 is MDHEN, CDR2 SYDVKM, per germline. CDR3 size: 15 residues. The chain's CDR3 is CASSPSDRGGNTIYF. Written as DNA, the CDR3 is TGTGCCAGCAGTCCCTCGGACAGGGGGGGAAACACCATATATTTT.

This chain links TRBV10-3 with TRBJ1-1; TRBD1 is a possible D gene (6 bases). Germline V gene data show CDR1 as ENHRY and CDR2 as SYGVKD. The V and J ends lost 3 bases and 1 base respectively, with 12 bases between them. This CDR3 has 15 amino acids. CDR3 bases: TGTGCCATCAGTGACCGGGACACAAAGAACACTGAAGCTTTCTTT. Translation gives CAISDRDTKNTEAFF.

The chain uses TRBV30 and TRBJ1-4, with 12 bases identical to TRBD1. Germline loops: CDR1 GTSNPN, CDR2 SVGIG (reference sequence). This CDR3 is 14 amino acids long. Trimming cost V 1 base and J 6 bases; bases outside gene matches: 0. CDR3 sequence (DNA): TGTGCCTGGAGTGGGGACAGGGGGCATGAAAAACTGTTTTTT. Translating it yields CAWSGDRGHEKLFF.

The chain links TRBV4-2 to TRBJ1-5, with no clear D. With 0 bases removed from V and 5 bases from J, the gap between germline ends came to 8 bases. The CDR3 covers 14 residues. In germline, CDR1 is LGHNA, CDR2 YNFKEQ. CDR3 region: CASSQEWRDQPQHF. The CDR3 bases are TGTGCCAGCAGCCAAGAGTGGAGAGATCAGCCCCAGCATTTT.

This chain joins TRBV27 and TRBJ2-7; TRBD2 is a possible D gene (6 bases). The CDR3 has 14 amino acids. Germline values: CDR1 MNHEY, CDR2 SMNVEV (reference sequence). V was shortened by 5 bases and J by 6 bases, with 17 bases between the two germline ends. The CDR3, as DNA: TGTGCCAGCAGTACCCTCACGGGCGGGGCCGAGCAGTACTTC. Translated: CASSTLTGGAEQYF.

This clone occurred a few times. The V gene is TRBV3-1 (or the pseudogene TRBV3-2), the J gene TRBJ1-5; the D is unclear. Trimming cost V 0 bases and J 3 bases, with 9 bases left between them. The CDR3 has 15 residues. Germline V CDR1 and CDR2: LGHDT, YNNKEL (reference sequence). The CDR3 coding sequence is TGTGCCAGCAGCCAAGAGGCGGGTTACAATCAGCCCCAGCATTTT. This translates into CASSQEAGYNQPQHF.

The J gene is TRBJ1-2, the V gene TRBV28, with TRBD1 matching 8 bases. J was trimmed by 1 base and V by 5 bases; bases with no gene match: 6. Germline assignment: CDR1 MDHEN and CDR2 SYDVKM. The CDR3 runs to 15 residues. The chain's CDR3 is CASSLIQGGNYGYTF. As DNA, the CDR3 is TGTGCCAGCAGTCTAATACAGGGGGGTAACTATGGCTACACCTTC.

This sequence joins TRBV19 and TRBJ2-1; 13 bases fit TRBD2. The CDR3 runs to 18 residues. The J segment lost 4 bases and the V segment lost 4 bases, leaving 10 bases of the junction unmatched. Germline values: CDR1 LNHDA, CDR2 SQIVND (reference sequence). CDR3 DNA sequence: TGTGCCAGTAGTAGCTATCGTTGGACTAGCGGGAGTTACAATGAGCAGTTCTTC. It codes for CASSSYRWTSGSYNEQFF.

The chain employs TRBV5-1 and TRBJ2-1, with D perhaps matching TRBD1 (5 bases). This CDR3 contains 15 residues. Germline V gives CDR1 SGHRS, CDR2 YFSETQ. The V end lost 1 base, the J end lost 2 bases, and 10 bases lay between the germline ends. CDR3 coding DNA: TGCGCCAGCAGCTTGAAGCAGGGTCCCTACAATGAGCAGTTCTTC. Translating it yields CASSLKQGPYNEQFF.

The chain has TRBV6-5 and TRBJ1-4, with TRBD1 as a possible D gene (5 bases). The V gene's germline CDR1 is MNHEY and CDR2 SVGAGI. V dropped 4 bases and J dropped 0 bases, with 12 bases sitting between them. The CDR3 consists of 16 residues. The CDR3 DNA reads TGTGCCAGCAGTTCGACAGATCCTACAACTAATGAAAAACTGTTTTTT. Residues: CASSSTDPTTNEKLFF.

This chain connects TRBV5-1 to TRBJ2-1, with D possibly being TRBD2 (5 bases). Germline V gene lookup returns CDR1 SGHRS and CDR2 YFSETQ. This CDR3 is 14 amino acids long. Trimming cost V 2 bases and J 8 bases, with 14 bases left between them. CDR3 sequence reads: CASSLNTRTDEQFF. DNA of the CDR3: TGCGCCAGCAGCTTAAACACTAGGACTGATGAGCAGTTCTTC.

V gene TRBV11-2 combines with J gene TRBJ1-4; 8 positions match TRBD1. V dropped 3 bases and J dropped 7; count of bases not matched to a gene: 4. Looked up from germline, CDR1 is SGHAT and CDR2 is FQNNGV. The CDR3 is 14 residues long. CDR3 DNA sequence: TGTGCCAGCAGCTTGACAGGGGACGGTGAAAAACTGTTTTTT. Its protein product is CASSLTGDGEKLFF.

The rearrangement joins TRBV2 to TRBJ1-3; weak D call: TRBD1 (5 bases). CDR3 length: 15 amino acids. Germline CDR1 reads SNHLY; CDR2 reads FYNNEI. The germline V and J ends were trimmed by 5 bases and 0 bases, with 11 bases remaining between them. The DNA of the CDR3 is TGTGCCAGCAGTCAGACAGTGTTCTCTGGAAACACCATATATTTT. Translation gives CASSQTVFSGNTIYF.

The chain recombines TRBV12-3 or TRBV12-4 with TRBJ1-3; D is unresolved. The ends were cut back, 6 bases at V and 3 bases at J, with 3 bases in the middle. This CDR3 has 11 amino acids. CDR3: CASSHGNTIYF. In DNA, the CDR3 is TGTGCCAGCAGCCATGGAAACACCATATATTTT.

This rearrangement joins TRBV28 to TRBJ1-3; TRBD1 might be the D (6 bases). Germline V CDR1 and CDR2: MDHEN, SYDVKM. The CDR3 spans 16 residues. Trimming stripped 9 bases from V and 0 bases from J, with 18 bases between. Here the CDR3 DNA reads TGTGCCAGTAGTCTCTCAGGGGTCCACTCTGGAAACACCATATATTTT. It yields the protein CASSLSGVHSGNTIYF. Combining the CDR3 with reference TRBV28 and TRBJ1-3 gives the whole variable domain DVKVTQSSRYLVKRTGEKVFLECVQDMDHENMFWYRQDPGLGLRLIYFSYDVKMKEKGDIPEGYSVSREKKERFSLILESASTNQTSMYLCASSLSGVHSGNTIYFGEGSWLTVV.

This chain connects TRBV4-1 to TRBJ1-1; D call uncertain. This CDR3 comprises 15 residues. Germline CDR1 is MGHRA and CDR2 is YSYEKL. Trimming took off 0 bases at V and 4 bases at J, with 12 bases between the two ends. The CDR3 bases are TGCGCCAGCAGCCAAGAGTCCAGACGGGGCACTGAAGCTTTCTTT. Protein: CASSQESRRGTEAFF.

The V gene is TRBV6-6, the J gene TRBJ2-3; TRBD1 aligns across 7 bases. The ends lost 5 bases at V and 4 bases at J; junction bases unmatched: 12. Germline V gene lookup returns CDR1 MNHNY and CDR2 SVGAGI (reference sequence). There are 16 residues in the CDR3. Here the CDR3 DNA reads TGTGCCAGCAGTCCCACGGGACAGTTAAAGGCAGATACGCAGTATTTT. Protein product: CASSPTGQLKADTQYF.

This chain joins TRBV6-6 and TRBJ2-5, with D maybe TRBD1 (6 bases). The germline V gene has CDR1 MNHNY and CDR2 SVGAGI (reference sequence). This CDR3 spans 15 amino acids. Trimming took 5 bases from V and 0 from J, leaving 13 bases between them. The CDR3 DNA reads TGTGCCAGCAGTGAGGGGGTGGGGAACCAAGAGACCCAGTACTTC. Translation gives CASSEGVGNQETQYF.